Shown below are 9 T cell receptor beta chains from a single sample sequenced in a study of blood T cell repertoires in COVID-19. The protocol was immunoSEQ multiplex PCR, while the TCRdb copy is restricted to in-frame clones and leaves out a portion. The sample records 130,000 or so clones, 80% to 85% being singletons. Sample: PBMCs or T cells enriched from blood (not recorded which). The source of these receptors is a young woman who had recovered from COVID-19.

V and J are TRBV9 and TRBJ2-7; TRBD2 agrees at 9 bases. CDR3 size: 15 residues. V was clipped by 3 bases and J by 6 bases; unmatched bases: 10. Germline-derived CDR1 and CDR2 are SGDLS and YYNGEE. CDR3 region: CASSETGTSKVEQYF. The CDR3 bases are TGTGCCAGCAGCGAGACCGGGACTAGCAAAGTCGAGCAGTACTTC.

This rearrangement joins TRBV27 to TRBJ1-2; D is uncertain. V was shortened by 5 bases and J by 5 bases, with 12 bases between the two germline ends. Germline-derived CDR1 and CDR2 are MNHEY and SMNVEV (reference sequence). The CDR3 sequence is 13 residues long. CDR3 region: CASSVSSSYGYTF. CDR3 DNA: TGTGCCAGCAGTGTGAGTTCGAGTTATGGCTACACCTTC.

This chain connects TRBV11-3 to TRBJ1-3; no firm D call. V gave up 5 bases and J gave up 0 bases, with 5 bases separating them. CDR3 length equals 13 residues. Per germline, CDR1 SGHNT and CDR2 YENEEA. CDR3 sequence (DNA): TGTGCCAGCAGCGGCAACTCTGGAAACACCATATATTTT. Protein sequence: CASSGNSGNTIYF. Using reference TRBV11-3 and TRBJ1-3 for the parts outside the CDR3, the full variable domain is EAGVVQSPRYKIIEKKQPVAFWCNPISGHNTLYWYLQNLGQGPELLIRYENEEAVDDSQLPKDRFSAERLKGVDSTLKIQPAELGDSAVYLCASSGNSGNTIYFGEGSWLTVV.

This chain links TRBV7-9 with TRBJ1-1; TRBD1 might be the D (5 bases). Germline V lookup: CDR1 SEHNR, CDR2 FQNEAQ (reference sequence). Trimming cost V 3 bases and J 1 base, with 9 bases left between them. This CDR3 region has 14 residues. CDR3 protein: CASSFPTGNTEAFF. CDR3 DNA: TGTGCCAGCAGCTTTCCCACAGGGAACACTGAAGCTTTCTTT.

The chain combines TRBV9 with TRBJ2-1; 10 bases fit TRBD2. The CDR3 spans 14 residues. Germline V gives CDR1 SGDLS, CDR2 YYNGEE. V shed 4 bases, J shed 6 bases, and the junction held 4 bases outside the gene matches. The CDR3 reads CASSPRTSGNEQFF. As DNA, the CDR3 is TGTGCCAGCAGCCCTCGGACTAGCGGCAATGAGCAGTTCTTC.

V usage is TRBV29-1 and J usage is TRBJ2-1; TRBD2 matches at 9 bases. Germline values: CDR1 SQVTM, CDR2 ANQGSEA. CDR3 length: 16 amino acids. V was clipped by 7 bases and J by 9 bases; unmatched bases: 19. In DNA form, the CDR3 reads TGCAGCGGTGGGGGGGCTAGCGGGACAAGGAGAGTTGAGCAGTTCTTC. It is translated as CSGGGASGTRRVEQFF.

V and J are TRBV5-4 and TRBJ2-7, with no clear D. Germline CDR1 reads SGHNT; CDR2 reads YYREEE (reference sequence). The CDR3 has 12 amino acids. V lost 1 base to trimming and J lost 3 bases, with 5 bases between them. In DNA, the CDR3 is TGTGCCAGCAGCTTGACCGGCTACGAGCAGTACTTC. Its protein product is CASSLTGYEQYF.

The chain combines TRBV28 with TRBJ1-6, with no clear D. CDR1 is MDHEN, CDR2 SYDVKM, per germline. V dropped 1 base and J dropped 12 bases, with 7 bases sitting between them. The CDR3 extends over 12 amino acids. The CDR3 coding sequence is TGTGCCAGCAGTTTATTGTCGGGACCCCTCCACTTT. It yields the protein CASSLLSGPLHF. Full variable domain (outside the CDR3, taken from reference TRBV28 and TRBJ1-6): DVKVTQSSRYLVKRTGEKVFLECVQDMDHENMFWYRQDPGLGLRLIYFSYDVKMKEKGDIPEGYSVSREKKERFSLILESASTNQTSMYLCASSLLSGPLHFGNGTRLTVT.

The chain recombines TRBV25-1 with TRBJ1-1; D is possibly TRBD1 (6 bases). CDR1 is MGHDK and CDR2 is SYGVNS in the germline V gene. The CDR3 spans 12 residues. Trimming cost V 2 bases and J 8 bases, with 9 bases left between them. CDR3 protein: CASSEGGPEAFF. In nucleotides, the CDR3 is TGTGCCAGCAGTGAAGGGGGCCCAGAAGCTTTCTTT.